These 15 T cell receptor beta chains were all obtained from the same sample, sequenced in a study of control samples from healthy donors and cancer patients. The protocol was immunoSEQ multiplex PCR, while the TCRdb copy is restricted to in-frame clones and leaves out a portion. In the table there are some 79,000 clones, more than 75% of which are singletons. Sequencing input: blood. The origin of the receptors is a woman aged 45 to 65 in good health.

The genes are TRBV19 and TRBJ2-5; D possibly corresponds to TRBD1 (5 bases). V lost 5 bases and J 6 bases, leaving 16 bases between the germline ends. The CDR3 sequence is 14 residues long. CDR1 is LNHDA, CDR2 SQIVND, per germline (reference sequence). Here the CDR3 reads CASSPPPGQQTQYF. Here the CDR3 DNA reads TGTGCCAGTAGTCCCCCGCCAGGGCAACAGACCCAGTACTTC.

V gene TRBV19 combines with J gene TRBJ2-3, with 10 bases aligning to TRBD1. The CDR3 sequence is 15 residues long. Germline V gene sequence: CDR1 LNHDA, CDR2 SQIVND (reference sequence). V lost 5 bases and J lost 5; bases outside the gene matches: 7. The CDR3 protein is CASSGGTGAGDTQYF. DNA of the CDR3: TGTGCCAGTAGTGGCGGGACAGGGGCGGGAGATACGCAGTATTTT. Filled out from reference TRBV19 and TRBJ2-3, the complete variable domain reads DGGITQSPKYLFRKEGQNVTLSCEQNLNHDAMYWYRQDPGQGLRLIYYSQIVNDFQKGDIAEGYSVSREKKESFPLTVTSAQKNPTAFYLCASSGGTGAGDTQYFGPGTRLTVL.

The chain has TRBV12-3 or TRBV12-4 and TRBJ1-4, with 8 bases identical to TRBD1. This CDR3 contains 12 residues. J gave up 7 bases and V 8 bases, and 3 bases lay outside the gene matches. The CDR3 DNA is TGTGCCAGCGGACAGGGTGGTGAAAAACTGTTTTTT. As protein: CASGQGGEKLFF.

The chain links TRBV4-1 to TRBJ1-5, with D unresolved. V lost 1 base and J lost 0, with 10 bases in between. The CDR3 is 16 residues long. Per germline, CDR1 MGHRA and CDR2 YSYEKL. The CDR3 sequence: CASSQGEAYSNQPQHF. CDR3 coding DNA: TGCGCCAGCAGCCAAGGCGAGGCGTATAGCAATCAGCCCCAGCATTTT.

The chain has TRBV4-2 and TRBJ1-2; D not certain. Germline V lookup: CDR1 LGHNA, CDR2 YNFKEQ. This CDR3 contains 13 residues. Trimming removed 0 bases at V and 8 bases at J, with 10 bases between. CDR3 sequence (DNA): TGTGCCAGCAGCCAAGAGACGGGTGGGGGCTACACCTTC. It is translated as CASSQETGGGYTF.

The rearrangement joins TRBV28 to TRBJ1-5; TRBD1 agrees at 9 bases. The length of the CDR3 is 16 residues. The junction had 7 bases not matched to a gene; V was cut back by 3 bases and J by 4 bases. Germline CDR1 and CDR2: MDHEN and SYDVKM. The CDR3 sequence is CASSFRGQGGNQPQHF. The CDR3 nucleotides are TGTGCCAGCAGTTTCCGGGGACAGGGAGGAAATCAGCCCCAGCATTTT.

The chain combines TRBV11-2 with TRBJ2-1, with D unresolved. The CDR3 runs 14 residues. The germline V and J ends were trimmed by 1 base and 4 bases, with 8 bases remaining between them. Germline CDR1 and CDR2: SGHAT and FQNNGV. CDR3 in DNA: TGTGCCAGCAGCTTAGCTCTGGGGTACAATGAGCAGTTCTTC. Its translation: CASSLALGYNEQFF. The variable domain in full, with the rest retrieved from reference TRBV11-2 and TRBJ2-1, is EAGVAQSPRYKIIEKRQSVAFWCNPISGHATLYWYQQILGQGPKLLIQFQNNGVVDDSQLPKDRFSAERLKGVDSTLKIQPAKLEDSAVYLCASSLALGYNEQFFGPGTRLTVL.

The rearrangement links TRBV4-1 to TRBJ2-7; D may be TRBD1 (6 bases). CDR3 length: 14 residues. With 2 bases removed from V and 3 bases from J, the gap between germline ends came to 11 bases. Germline V CDR1 and CDR2: MGHRA, YSYEKL. The CDR3 spells CASSQQTGNYEQYF. The CDR3 DNA is TGCGCCAGCAGCCAACAAACAGGGAACTACGAGCAGTACTTC.

The chain is built from TRBV19 and TRBJ2-1, with 11 bases that match TRBD2. The J segment lost 8 bases and the V segment lost 9 bases, leaving 9 bases of the junction unmatched. This CDR3 is 14 amino acids long. Germline V gene data show CDR1 as LNHDA and CDR2 as SQIVND (reference sequence). CDR3 sequence (DNA): TGTGCCAGCGGTAGCGGGAGGGCCGGGTATGAGCAGTTCTTC. Amino acids: CASGSGRAGYEQFF. The whole variable domain, remainder taken from reference TRBV19 and TRBJ2-1, is DGGITQSPKYLFRKEGQNVTLSCEQNLNHDAMYWYRQDPGQGLRLIYYSQIVNDFQKGDIAEGYSVSREKKESFPLTVTSAQKNPTAFYLCASGSGRAGYEQFFGPGTRLTVL.

The rearrangement uses TRBV3-1 (or the pseudogene TRBV3-2) and TRBJ1-6, with 7 positions matching TRBD1. After removal of 5 bases from V and 10 bases from J, the junction contained 8 bases not matched to a gene. Looked up from germline, CDR1 is LGHDT and CDR2 is YNNKEL (reference sequence). The CDR3 is 14 residues long. The CDR3 sequence is CASSVRQGESPLHF. The CDR3 DNA sequence: TGTGCCAGCAGCGTTCGACAGGGAGAATCACCCCTCCACTTT.

This clone was observed a handful of times. V is TRBV7-9 and J is TRBJ1-4; no reliable D call. Germline CDR1 reads SEHNR; CDR2 reads FQNEAQ (reference sequence). The CDR3 has 14 amino acids. The V end lost 0 bases, the J end lost 0 bases, and 2 bases lay between the germline ends. CDR3 DNA sequence: TGTGCCAGCAGCTTAGCTTCAACTAATGAAAAACTGTTTTTT. Amino acid sequence: CASSLASTNEKLFF.

The CDR3 DNA reads as TGCGCCAGCAGCTCCACAACTTACGAGCAGTACTTC. Its translation: CASSSTTYEQYF. This sequence joins TRBV5-1 and TRBJ2-7; D remains ambiguous. CDR1 is SGHRS and CDR2 is YFSETQ in the germline V gene. This CDR3 is built from 12 residues. The V end was cut by 3 bases, the J end by 4 bases, with 8 bases between.

V gene TRBV6-4 combines with J gene TRBJ2-3; D may be TRBD2 (6 bases). Trimming stripped 3 bases from V and 3 bases from J, with 7 bases between. Looked up from germline, CDR1 is MRHNA and CDR2 is SNTAGT. The CDR3 has 13 residues. The DNA of the CDR3 is TGTGCCAGCAGTGAAGGAGGGACAGATACGCAGTATTTT. Translation: CASSEGGTDTQYF.

This clone was detected only a few times. V is TRBV7-9 and J is TRBJ1-6; D unclear. The length of the CDR3 is 15 residues. Trimming cost V 3 bases and J 3 bases, with 9 bases left between them. Germline CDR1 and CDR2: SEHNR and FQNEAQ (reference sequence). The CDR3 DNA reads TGTGCCAGCAGCTTCACGGATAGCTATAATTCACCCCTCCACTTT. This codes for CASSFTDSYNSPLHF.

The chain links TRBV11-3 to TRBJ2-3; D gene uncertain. The length of the CDR3 is 14 residues. Germline CDR1 reads SGHNT; CDR2 reads YENEEA. Trimming cost V 1 base and J 1 base, with 6 bases left between them. The CDR3 is CASSLGLGTDTQYF. The CDR3 DNA sequence: TGTGCCAGCAGCTTAGGTCTAGGCACAGATACGCAGTATTTT. Combining the CDR3 with reference TRBV11-3 and TRBJ2-3 gives the whole variable domain EAGVVQSPRYKIIEKKQPVAFWCNPISGHNTLYWYLQNLGQGPELLIRYENEEAVDDSQLPKDRFSAERLKGVDSTLKIQPAELGDSAVYLCASSLGLGTDTQYFGPGTRLTVL.